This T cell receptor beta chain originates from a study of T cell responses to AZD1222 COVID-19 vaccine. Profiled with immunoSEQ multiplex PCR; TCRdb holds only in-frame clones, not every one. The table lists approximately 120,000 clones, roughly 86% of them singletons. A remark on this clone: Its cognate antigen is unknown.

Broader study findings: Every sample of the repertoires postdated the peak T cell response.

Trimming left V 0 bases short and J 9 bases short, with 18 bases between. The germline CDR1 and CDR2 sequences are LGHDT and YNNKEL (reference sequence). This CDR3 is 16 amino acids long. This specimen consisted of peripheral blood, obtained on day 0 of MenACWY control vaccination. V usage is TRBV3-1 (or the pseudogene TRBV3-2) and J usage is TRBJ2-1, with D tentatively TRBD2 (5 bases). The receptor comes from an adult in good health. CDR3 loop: CASSQDLRAEWGEQFF. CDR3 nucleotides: TGTGCCAGCAGCCAAGATCTAAGAGCGGAGTGGGGTGAGCAGTTCTTC.